One and the same sample provided the 16 T cell receptor beta chains below, sequenced in a study of OX40 agonist ivuxolimab in advanced cancers. The repertoire was sequenced with immunoSEQ multiplex PCR; TCRdb's copy has only in-frame clones and lacks some. The data contain more than 45,000 clones, around 77% of them seen just once; the ten biggest clones take up 2% to 2.5%. Specimen: CD4+ or CD8+ T cells sorted from blood, collected in a trial of the OX40 agonist ivuxolimab. The source of these receptors is an adult with an advanced solid tumor such as melanoma, head and neck, liver or kidney cancer.

The gene calls are TRBV5-4 and TRBJ1-1; 9 bases match TRBD1. The CDR3 is 14 amino acids. The germline CDR1 and CDR2 sequences are SGHNT and YYREEE (reference sequence). J gave up 1 base and V 3 bases, and 1 base lay outside the gene matches. In DNA form, the CDR3 reads TGTGCCAGCAGCTGGGACAGGGCGAACACTGAAGCTTTCTTT. This sequence encodes CASSWDRANTEAFF.

This sequence joins TRBV18 and TRBJ2-1, with D uncertain. Germline CDR1 and CDR2: KGHSH and LQKENI. V lost 1 base and J lost 5, with 9 bases in between. This CDR3 has 14 residues. The chain's CDR3 is CASSPLATNNEQFF. The CDR3 DNA is TGTGCCAGCTCACCACTGGCGACAAACAATGAGCAGTTCTTC.

The chain uses TRBV18 and TRBJ2-5; 10 bases align to TRBD1. V was pared by 3 bases and J by 3 bases, with 10 bases of the junction left unmatched. The CDR3 has 17 amino acids. Germline V gene sequence: CDR1 KGHSH, CDR2 LQKENI. The CDR3 DNA reads as TGTGCCAGCTCACCGACCCCTGGACAGGGGGGTAAAGAGACCCAGTACTTC. Amino acid sequence: CASSPTPGQGGKETQYF.

V gene TRBV5-1 combines with J gene TRBJ1-3; 9 bases align to TRBD1. V lost 6 bases to trimming and J lost 7 bases; unmatched junction nucleotides: 14. CDR1 and CDR2 (germline): SGHRS, YFSETQ. The CDR3 length is 16 residues. The CDR3 region has the DNA TGCGCCAGCACCAGGTCCGGACAGGGGCCCTCCAACACCATATATTTT. Amino acids: CASTRSGQGPSNTIYF. The entire variable domain, with the rest obtained from reference TRBV5-1 and TRBJ1-3, is as follows: KAGVTQTPRYLIKTRGQQVTLSCSPISGHRSVSWYQQTPGQGLQFLFEYFSETQRNKGNFPGRFSGRQFSNSRSEMNVSTLELGDSALYLCASTRSGQGPSNTIYFGEGSWLTVV.

V gene TRBV11-1 combines with J gene TRBJ1-4, with a tentative D call TRBD1 (5 bases). CDR1 is SGHAT, CDR2 FQDESV, per germline (reference sequence). The length of the CDR3 is 14 residues. V lost 4 bases and J 8 bases, leaving 14 bases between the germline ends. The CDR3 is CASSSRAGTEKLFF. CDR3 DNA sequence: TGTGCCAGCAGCTCCCGGGCAGGGACGGAAAAACTGTTTTTT. Complete variable domain (other parts from reference TRBV11-1 and TRBJ1-4): EAEVAQSPRYKITEKSQAVAFWCDPISGHATLYWYRQILGQGPELLVQFQDESVVDDSQLPKDRFSAERLKGVDSTLKIQPAELGDSAMYLCASSSRAGTEKLFFGSGTQLSVL.

This clone was found a few times. V usage is TRBV19 and J usage is TRBJ2-5, with a tentative D call TRBD1 (7 bases). V was clipped by 10 bases and J by 5 bases, with 17 bases between them. The CDR3 covers 13 residues. CDR1 is LNHDA, CDR2 SQIVND, per germline (reference sequence). The CDR3 region is CATSGARGETQYF. The DNA for the CDR3 is TGTGCCACCTCGGGGGCCAGGGGGGAGACCCAGTACTTC.

The chain joins TRBV7-6 to TRBJ2-7, with 11 bases lining up with TRBD2. Germline assignment: CDR1 SGHVS and CDR2 FNYEAQ. Trimming cost V 5 bases and J 2 bases; bases outside gene matches: 8. The CDR3 runs to 16 residues. For the CDR3, the DNA is TGTGCCAGCAGCGCCATGACTAGCGGGGCCACCTACGAGCAGTACTTC. Translating it yields CASSAMTSGATYEQYF. Drawing the rest from reference TRBV7-6 and TRBJ2-7, the complete variable domain is GAGVSQSPRYKVTKRGQDVALRCDPISGHVSLYWYRQALGQGPEFLTYFNYEAQQDKSGLPNDRFSAERPEGSISTLTIQRTEQRDSAMYRCASSAMTSGATYEQYFGPGTRLTVT.

This clone counts as medium-sized. The chain couples TRBV27 to TRBJ2-3, with 10 bases that match TRBD2. The CDR3 is made up of 20 amino acids. The J segment lost 1 base and the V segment lost 5 bases, leaving 18 bases of the junction unmatched. Germline V gene data show CDR1 as MNHEY and CDR2 as SMNVEV (reference sequence). The CDR3: CASSPPSRELLAGGTDTQYF. CDR3 coding DNA: TGTGCCAGCAGTCCGCCTTCGAGAGAACTTCTAGCGGGGGGCACAGATACGCAGTATTTT.

This chain links TRBV7-3 with TRBJ2-5, with 9 bases identical to TRBD1. The V and J ends lost 5 bases and 5 bases, in that order; junction bases with no gene match: 9. Germline V gene data show CDR1 as SGHTA and CDR2 as FQGTGA. This CDR3 spans 15 amino acids. The CDR3 sequence is CASSPTGGGLETQYF. CDR3 nucleotides: TGTGCCAGCAGCCCAACAGGGGGCGGGTTGGAGACCCAGTACTTC.

The V gene is TRBV19, the J gene TRBJ1-1; no reliable D call. Trimming took off 5 bases at V and 10 bases at J, with 17 bases between the two ends. The length of the CDR3 is 13 residues. Germline CDR1 and CDR2: LNHDA and SQIVND (reference sequence). The CDR3 nucleotides are TGTGCCAGTAGTCCCCGACAAGACCGGGGAGCTTTCTTT. Protein sequence: CASSPRQDRGAFF.

This clone was counted a few times. This chain links TRBV5-4 with TRBJ2-1; D is unclear. CDR3 size: 15 residues. The ends were cut back, 0 bases at V and 0 bases at J, with 7 bases in the middle. From germline, CDR1 is SGHNT and CDR2 YYREEE (reference sequence). CDR3 region: CASSLDAGSYNEQFF. In DNA, the CDR3 is TGTGCCAGCAGCTTGGACGCAGGCTCCTACAATGAGCAGTTCTTC.

This rearrangement joins TRBV28 to TRBJ2-3, with 7 bases that match TRBD1. Losses at the gene ends were 4 bases for V and 8 bases for J; bases not matched to a gene: 9. The length of the CDR3 is 14 residues. The germline CDR1 and CDR2 sequences are MDHEN and SYDVKM. DNA of the CDR3: TGTGCCAGCAGTTCCCAGGGGGTACGAGGTACGCAGTATTTT. Translation gives CASSSQGVRGTQYF.

The rearrangement joins TRBV9 to TRBJ2-1; 8 nucleotides line up with TRBD2. Germline assignment: CDR1 SGDLS and CDR2 YYNGEE. The CDR3 sequence is 15 residues long. With V trimmed by 0 bases and J by 6 bases, 5 bases remained unmatched. The CDR3: CASSVAGLVGNEQFF. CDR3 DNA: TGTGCCAGCAGCGTAGCGGGACTAGTTGGCAATGAGCAGTTCTTC.

The chain employs TRBV7-3 and TRBJ2-5, with 10 bases lining up with TRBD1. Trimming took 4 bases from V and 4 from J; bases not matched to a gene: 3. The germline V gene has CDR1 SGHTA and CDR2 FQGTGA. There are 14 residues in the CDR3. The CDR3: CASSSTGGPETQYF. The CDR3 DNA follows: TGTGCCAGCAGCTCGACAGGGGGCCCAGAGACCCAGTACTTC.

Comments on this clone: An end of the junction differs from the germline gene, which may be a read error. The V gene is TRBV7-9, the J gene TRBJ2-1; 9 bases agree with TRBD2. CDR3 size: 14 residues. Germline values: CDR1 SEHNR, CDR2 FQNEAQ (reference sequence). The CDR3 coding sequence is TGTGCCGGCAGCTTATTAGCGGGAGTCAATGAGCAGTTCTTC. Amino acid sequence: CAGSLLAGVNEQFF.

The V gene is TRBV10-2, the J gene TRBJ2-2; 8 positions agree with TRBD1. The ends lost 7 bases at V and 6 bases at J; junction bases unmatched: 13. This CDR3 is built from 16 residues. Per germline, CDR1 WSHSY and CDR2 SAAADI. CDR3 region: CASKYSRTGRSGELFF. The CDR3, as DNA: TGCGCCAGCAAATACTCCCGGACAGGGCGATCCGGGGAGCTGTTTTTT.